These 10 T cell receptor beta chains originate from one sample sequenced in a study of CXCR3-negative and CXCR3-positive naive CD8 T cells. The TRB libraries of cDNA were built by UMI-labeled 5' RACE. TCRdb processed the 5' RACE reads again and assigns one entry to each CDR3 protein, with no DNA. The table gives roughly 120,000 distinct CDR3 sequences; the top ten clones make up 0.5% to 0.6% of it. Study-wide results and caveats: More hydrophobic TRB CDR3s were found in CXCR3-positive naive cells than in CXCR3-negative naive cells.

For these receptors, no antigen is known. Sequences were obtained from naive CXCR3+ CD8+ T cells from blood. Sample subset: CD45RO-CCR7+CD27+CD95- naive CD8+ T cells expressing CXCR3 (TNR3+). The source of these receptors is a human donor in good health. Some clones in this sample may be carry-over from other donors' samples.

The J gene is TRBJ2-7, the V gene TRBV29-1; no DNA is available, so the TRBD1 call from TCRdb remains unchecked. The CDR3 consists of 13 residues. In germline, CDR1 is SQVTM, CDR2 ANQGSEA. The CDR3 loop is CSVERTDGYEQYF.

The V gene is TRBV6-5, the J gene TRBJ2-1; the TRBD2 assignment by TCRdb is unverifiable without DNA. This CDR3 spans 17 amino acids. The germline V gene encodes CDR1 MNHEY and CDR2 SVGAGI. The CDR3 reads CASSYSPLAGPLGWQFF.

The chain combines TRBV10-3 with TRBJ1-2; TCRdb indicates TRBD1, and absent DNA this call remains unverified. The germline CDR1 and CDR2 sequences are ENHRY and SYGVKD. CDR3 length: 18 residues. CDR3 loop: CAISFTGEADGSFMGYTF.

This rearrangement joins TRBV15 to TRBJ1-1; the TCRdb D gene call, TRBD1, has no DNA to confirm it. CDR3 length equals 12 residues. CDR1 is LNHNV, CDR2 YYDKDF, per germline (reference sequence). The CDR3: CATSPGATEAFF.

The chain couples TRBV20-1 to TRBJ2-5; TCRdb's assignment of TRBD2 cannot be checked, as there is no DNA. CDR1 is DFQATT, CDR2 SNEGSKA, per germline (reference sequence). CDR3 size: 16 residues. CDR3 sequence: CSARDLSSGGGETQYF.

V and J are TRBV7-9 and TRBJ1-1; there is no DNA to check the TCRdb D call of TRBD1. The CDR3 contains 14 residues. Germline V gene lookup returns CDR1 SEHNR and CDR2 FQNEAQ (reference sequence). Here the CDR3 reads CASSTTTVNTEAFF.

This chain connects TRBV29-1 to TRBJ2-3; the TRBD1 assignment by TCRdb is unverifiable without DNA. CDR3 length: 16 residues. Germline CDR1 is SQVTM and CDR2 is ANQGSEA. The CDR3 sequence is CSVELGGRVGTDTQYF.

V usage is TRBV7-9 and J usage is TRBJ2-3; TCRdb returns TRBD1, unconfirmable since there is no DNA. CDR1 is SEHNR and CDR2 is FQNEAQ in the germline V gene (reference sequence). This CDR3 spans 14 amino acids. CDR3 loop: CASSPRQGADTQYF.

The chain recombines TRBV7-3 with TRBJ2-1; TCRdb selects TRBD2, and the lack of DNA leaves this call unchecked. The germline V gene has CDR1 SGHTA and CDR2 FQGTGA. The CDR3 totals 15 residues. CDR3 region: CASSPLAAPDNEQFF. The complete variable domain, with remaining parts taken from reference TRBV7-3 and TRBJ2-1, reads GAGVSQTPSNKVTEKGKYVELRCDPISGHTALYWYRQSLGQGPEFLIYFQGTGAADDSGLPNDRFFAVRPEGSVSTLKIQRTERGDSAVYLCASSPLAAPDNEQFFGPGTRLTVL.

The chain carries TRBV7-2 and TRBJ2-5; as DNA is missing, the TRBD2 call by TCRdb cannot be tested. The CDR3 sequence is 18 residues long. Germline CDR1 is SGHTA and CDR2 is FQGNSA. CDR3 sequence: CASSLVALLAGPQETQYF.